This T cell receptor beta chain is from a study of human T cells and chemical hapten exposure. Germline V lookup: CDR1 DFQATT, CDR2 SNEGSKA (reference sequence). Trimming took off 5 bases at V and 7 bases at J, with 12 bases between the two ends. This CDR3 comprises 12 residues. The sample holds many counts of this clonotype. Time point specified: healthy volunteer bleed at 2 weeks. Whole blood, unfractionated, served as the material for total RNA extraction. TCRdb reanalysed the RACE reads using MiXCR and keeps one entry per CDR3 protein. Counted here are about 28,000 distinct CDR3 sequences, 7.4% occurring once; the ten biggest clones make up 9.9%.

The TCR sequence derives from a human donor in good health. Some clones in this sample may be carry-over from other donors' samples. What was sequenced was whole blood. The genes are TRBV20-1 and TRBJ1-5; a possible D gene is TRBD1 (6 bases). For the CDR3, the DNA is TGCAGTGCTTACACAGGGAACCAGCCCCAGCATTTT. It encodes CSAYTGNQPQHF.